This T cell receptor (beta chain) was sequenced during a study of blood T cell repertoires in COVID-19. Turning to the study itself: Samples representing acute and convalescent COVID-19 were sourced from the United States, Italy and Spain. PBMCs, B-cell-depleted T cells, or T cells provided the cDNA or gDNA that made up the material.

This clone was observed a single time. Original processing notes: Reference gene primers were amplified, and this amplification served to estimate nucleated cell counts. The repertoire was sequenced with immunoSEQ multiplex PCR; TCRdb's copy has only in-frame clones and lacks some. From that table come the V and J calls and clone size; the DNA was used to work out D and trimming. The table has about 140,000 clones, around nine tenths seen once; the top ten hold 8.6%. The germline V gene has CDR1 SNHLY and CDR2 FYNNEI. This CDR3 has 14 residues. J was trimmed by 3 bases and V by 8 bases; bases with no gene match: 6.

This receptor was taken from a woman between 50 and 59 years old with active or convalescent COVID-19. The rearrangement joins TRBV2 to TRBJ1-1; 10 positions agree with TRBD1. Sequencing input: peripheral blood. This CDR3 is CASQVGTGDTEAFF. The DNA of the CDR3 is TGTGCCAGCCAAGTGGGGACAGGGGACACTGAAGCTTTCTTT.